This TCR beta chain came from a study of shared clonotypes between healthy human individuals. The deep-level immunoSEQ assay was used. Investigators spread the genomic DNA of each subset evenly over several immunoSEQ plates. Per the original data handling: ImmunoSEQ output lacked quality scores and full-length reads, limiting matched filtering. This table comes from immunoSEQ multiplex PCR, and its TCRdb copy is limited to in-frame clones, with some not included. That table furnishes V, J and clone size, whereas the DNA furnished D and trimming. In the table there are about 1.5 million clones, 98% of which are singletons. Overall study results and limits: Among non-shared clonotypes, generation probabilities were lower than among those shared by all four donors.

The CDR3 contains 15 residues. Germline assignment: CDR1 WNHNN and CDR2 SYGVQD (reference sequence). V dropped 1 base and J dropped 5 bases, with 12 bases sitting between them. In regard to this clone: What it recognizes is unknown.

The sequenced sample was naive CD4+ T cells sorted from blood. Subset given: CD45RA+ positively selected. The chain carries TRBV10-1 and TRBJ2-1; D tentatively reads TRBD1 or TRBD2 (5 bases each). The clonotype originates from a man between 25 and 39 years old in good health. The CDR3 protein is CASSEWEGTNNEQFF. The CDR3 DNA reads as TGCGCCAGCAGTGAGTGGGAAGGGACGAACAATGAGCAGTTCTTC.